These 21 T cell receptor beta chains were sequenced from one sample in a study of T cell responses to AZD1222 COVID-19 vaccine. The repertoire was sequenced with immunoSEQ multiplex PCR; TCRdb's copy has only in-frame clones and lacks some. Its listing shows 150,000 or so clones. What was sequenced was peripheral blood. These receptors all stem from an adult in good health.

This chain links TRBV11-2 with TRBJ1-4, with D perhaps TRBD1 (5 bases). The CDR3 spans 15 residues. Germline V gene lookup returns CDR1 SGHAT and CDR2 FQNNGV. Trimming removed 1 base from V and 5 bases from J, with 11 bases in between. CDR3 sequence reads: CASSLVRGRNEKLFF. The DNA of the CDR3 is TGTGCCAGCAGCTTAGTTAGGGGAAGAAATGAAAAACTGTTTTTT.

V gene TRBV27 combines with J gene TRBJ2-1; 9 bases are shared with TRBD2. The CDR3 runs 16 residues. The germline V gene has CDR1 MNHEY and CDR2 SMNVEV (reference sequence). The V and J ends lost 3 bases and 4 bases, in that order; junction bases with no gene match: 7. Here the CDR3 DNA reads TGTGCCAGCAGTTTCGGGGCTAGCGGGGCTTACAATGAGCAGTTCTTC. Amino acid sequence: CASSFGASGAYNEQFF.

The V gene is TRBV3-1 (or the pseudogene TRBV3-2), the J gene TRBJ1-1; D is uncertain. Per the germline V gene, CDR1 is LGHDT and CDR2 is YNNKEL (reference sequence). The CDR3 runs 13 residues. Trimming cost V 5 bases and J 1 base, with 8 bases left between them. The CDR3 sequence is CASSSIQNTEAFF. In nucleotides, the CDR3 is TGTGCCAGCAGCAGCATCCAGAACACTGAAGCTTTCTTT.

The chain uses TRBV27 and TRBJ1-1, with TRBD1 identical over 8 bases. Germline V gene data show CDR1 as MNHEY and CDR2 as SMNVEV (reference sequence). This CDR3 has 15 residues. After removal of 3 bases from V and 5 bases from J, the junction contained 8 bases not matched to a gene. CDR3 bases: TGTGCCAGCAGTTTGGACAGGGCAGCGGGGACTGAAGCTTTCTTT. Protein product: CASSLDRAAGTEAFF.

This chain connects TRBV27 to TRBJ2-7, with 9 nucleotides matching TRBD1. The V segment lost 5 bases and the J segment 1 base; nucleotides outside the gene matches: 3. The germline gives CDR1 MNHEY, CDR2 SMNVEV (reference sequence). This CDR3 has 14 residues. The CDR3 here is CASSRGTGSYEQYF. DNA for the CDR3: TGTGCCAGCAGTAGGGGGACAGGGTCCTACGAGCAGTACTTC.

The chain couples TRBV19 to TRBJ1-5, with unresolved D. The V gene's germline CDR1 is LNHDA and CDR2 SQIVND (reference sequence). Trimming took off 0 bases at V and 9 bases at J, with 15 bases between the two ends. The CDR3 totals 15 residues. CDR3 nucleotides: TGTGCCAGTAGTATAGATAGGCGGGCCGCTGGGCCCCAGCATTTT. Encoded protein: CASSIDRRAAGPQHF.

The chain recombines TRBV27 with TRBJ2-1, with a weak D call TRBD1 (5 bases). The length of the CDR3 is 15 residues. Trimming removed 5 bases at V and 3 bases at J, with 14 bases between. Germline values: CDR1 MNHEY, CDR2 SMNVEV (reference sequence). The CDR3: CASSILGANYNEQFF. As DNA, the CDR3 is TGTGCCAGCAGTATTTTAGGGGCGAACTACAATGAGCAGTTCTTC.

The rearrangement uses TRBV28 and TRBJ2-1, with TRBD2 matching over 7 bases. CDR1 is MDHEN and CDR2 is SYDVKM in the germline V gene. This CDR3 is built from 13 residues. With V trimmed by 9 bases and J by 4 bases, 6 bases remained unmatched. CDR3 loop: CASIHGGYNEQFF. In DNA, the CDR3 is TGTGCCAGTATCCACGGGGGGTACAATGAGCAGTTCTTC.

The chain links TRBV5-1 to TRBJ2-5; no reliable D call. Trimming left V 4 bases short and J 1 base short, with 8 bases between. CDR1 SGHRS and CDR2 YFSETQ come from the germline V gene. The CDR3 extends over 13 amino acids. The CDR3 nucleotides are TGCGCCAGCAGCCGGAACCCCCAAGAGACCCAGTACTTC. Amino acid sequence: CASSRNPQETQYF.

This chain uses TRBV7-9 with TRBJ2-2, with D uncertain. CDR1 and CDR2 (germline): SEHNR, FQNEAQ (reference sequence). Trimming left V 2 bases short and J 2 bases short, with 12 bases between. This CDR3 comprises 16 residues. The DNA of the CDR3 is TGTGCCAGCAGCTTATCAGGTAGGGTCAACACCGGGGAGCTGTTTTTT. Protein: CASSLSGRVNTGELFF.

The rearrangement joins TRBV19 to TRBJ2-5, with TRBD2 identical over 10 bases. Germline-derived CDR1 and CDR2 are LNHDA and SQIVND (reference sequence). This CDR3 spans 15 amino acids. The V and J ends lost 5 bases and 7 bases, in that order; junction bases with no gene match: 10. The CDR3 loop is CASSPLAGAVGTQYF. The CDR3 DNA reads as TGTGCCAGTAGTCCCCTAGCGGGGGCAGTCGGGACCCAGTACTTC.

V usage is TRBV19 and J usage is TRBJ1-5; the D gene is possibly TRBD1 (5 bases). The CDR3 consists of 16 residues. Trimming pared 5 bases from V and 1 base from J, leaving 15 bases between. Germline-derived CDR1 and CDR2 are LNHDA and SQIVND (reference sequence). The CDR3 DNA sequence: TGTGCCAGTAGTCCCGGAGGGAGGGGAAGCAATCAGCCCCAGCATTTT. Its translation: CASSPGGRGSNQPQHF. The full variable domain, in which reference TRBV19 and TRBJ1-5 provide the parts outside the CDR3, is DGGITQSPKYLFRKEGQNVTLSCEQNLNHDAMYWYRQDPGQGLRLIYYSQIVNDFQKGDIAEGYSVSREKKESFPLTVTSAQKNPTAFYLCASSPGGRGSNQPQHFGDGTRLSIL.

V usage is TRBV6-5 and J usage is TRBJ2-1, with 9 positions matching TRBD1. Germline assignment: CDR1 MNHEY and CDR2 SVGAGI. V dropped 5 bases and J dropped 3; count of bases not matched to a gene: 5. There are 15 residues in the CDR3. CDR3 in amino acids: CASSTDRGRYNEQFF. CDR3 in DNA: TGTGCCAGCAGTACGGACAGGGGCCGCTACAATGAGCAGTTCTTC.

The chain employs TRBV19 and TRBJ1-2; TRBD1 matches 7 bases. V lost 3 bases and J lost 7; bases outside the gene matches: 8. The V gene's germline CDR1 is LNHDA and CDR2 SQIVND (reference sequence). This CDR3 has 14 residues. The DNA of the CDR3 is TGTGCCAGTAGTATGGAACAGGGGACGGGTGGCTACACCTTC. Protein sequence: CASSMEQGTGGYTF.

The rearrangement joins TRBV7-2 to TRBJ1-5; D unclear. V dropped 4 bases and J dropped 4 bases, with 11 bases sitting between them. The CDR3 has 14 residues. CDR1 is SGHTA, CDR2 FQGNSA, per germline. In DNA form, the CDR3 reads TGTGCCAGCAGCTCCGCCCGTCGGAATCAGCCCCAGCATTTT. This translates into CASSSARRNQPQHF.

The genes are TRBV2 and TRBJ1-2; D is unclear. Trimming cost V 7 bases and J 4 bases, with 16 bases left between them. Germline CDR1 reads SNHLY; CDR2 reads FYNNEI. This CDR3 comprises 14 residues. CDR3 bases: TGTGCCAGCAACGAGTTGACTACTTCCTATGGCTACACCTTC. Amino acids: CASNELTTSYGYTF.

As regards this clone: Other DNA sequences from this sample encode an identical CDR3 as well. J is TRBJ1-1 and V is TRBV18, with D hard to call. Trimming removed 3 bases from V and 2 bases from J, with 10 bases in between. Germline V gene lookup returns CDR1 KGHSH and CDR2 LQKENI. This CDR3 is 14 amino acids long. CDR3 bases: TGTGCCAGCTCACCCATAACCCGTAACACTGAAGCTTTCTTT. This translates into CASSPITRNTEAFF.

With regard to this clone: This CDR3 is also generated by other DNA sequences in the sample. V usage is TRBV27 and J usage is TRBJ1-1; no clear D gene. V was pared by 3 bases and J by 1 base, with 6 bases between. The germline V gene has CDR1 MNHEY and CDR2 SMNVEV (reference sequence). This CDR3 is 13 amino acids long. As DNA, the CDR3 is TGTGCCAGCAGTTTTCGAGGGAACACTGAAGCTTTCTTT. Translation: CASSFRGNTEAFF.

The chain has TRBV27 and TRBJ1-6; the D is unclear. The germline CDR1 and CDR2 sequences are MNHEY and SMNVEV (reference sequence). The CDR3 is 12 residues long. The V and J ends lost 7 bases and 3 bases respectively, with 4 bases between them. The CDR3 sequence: CASTDYNSPLHF. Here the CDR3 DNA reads TGTGCCAGCACAGACTATAATTCACCCCTCCACTTT.

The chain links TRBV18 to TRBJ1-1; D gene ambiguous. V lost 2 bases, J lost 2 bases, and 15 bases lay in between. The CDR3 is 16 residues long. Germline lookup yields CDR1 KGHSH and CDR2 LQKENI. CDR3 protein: CASSPTRVSVNTEAFF. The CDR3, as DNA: TGTGCCAGCTCACCAACCCGGGTGTCGGTTAACACTGAAGCTTTCTTT.

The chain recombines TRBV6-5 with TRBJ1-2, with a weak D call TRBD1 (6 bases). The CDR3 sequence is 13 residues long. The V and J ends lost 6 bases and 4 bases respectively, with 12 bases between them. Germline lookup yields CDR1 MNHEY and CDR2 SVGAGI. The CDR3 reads CASSQGQPYGYTF. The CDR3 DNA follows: TGTGCCAGCAGCCAGGGACAACCCTATGGCTACACCTTC.